A single sample gave rise to the 32 T cell receptor beta chains below, sequenced in a study of T cell responses to AZD1222 COVID-19 vaccine. Repertoires were generated with immunoSEQ multiplex PCR, while TCRdb's copy carries only in-frame clones and drops some. The repertoire holds nearly 200,000 clones, with 93% as singletons. This specimen was peripheral blood, taken 28 days after the second AZD1222 dose. The receptors stem from an adult who received the AZD1222 COVID-19 vaccine.

The genes are TRBV29-1 and TRBJ1-2; no definite D call. V dropped 6 bases and J dropped 3 bases, with 14 bases sitting between them. This CDR3 contains 13 residues. Looked up from germline, CDR1 is SQVTM and CDR2 is ANQGSEA. CDR3 residues: CSVEGGFYYGYTF. CDR3 nucleotide sequence: TGCAGCGTCGAGGGAGGTTTTTACTATGGCTACACCTTC. Drawing the rest from reference TRBV29-1 and TRBJ1-2, the complete variable domain is SAVISQKPSRDICQRGTSLTIQCQVDSQVTMMFWYRQQPGQSLTLIATANQGSEATYESGFVIDKFPISRPNLTFSTLTVSNMSPEDSSIYLCSVEGGFYYGYTFGSGTRLTVV.

V usage is TRBV6-1 and J usage is TRBJ1-4, with 7 bases aligning to TRBD1. There are 14 residues in the CDR3. With V trimmed by 2 bases and J by 8 bases, 5 bases remained unmatched. Germline CDR1 reads MNHNS; CDR2 reads SASEGT. CDR3 nucleotides: TGTGCCAGCAGTGAACGACAGGGTCGGGAAAAACTGTTTTTT. Translation: CASSERQGREKLFF.

V is TRBV6-2 or TRBV6-3 and J is TRBJ2-3; D gene uncertain. This CDR3 is built from 16 residues. Germline V gene sequence: CDR1 MNHEY, CDR2 SVGEGT. Trimming removed 0 bases from V and 3 bases from J, with 13 bases in between. This CDR3 reads CASSYSLQSPTDTQYF. The DNA for the CDR3 is TGTGCCAGCAGTTACTCCCTCCAATCCCCTACAGATACGCAGTATTTT.

The rearrangement links TRBV5-1 to TRBJ2-1; perhaps D is TRBD1 or TRBD2 (5 bases each). This CDR3 region has 16 residues. V was clipped by 4 bases and J by 3 bases, with 17 bases between them. Germline V gene sequence: CDR1 SGHRS, CDR2 YFSETQ. CDR3 region: CASSRDPGTLYNEQFF. As DNA, the CDR3 is TGCGCCAGCAGCCGGGATCCCGGGACCCTCTACAATGAGCAGTTCTTC.

The chain couples TRBV28 to TRBJ1-2; D uncertain. Trimming pared 2 bases from V and 0 bases from J, leaving 16 bases between. Germline V lookup: CDR1 MDHEN, CDR2 SYDVKM. The length of the CDR3 is 17 residues. CDR3 DNA: TGTGCCAGCAGTTTAGATGGCGGCACTCGTTCTAACTATGGCTACACCTTC. This gives the protein CASSLDGGTRSNYGYTF.

The V call is TRBV2, the J call TRBJ2-5; D tentatively reads TRBD1 or TRBD2 (5 bases each). The germline gives CDR1 SNHLY, CDR2 FYNNEI. This CDR3 spans 16 amino acids. V lost 5 bases and J 7 bases, leaving 23 bases between the germline ends. The CDR3 protein is CASSPLLPGTGGTQYF. CDR3 DNA sequence: TGTGCCAGCAGTCCGCTTCTCCCCGGGACCGGAGGGACCCAGTACTTC.

The chain recombines TRBV4-1 with TRBJ1-2; D is uncertain. The length of the CDR3 is 15 residues. V shed 3 bases and J shed 3 bases, with 14 bases lying between them. The germline V gene encodes CDR1 MGHRA and CDR2 YSYEKL. This chain's CDR3 is CASSHGKGGDYGYTF. The CDR3 coding sequence is TGCGCCAGCAGCCACGGGAAGGGCGGCGACTATGGCTACACCTTC.

The chain carries TRBV2 and TRBJ2-7, with 12 bases matching TRBD1. Germline lookup yields CDR1 SNHLY and CDR2 FYNNEI. CDR3 length: 15 residues. The V segment lost 5 bases and the J segment 3 bases; nucleotides outside the gene matches: 5. CDR3 DNA: TGTGCCAGCAGTCTGGGACAGGGGGCTCTCTACGAGCAGTACTTC. Protein: CASSLGQGALYEQYF.

In nucleotides, the CDR3 is TGTGCCAGTAATGCGGGACAGGGGGCCGAGACCCAGTACTTC. Translation gives CASNAGQGAETQYF. The rearrangement joins TRBV19 to TRBJ2-5; 12 bases are a match to TRBD1. This CDR3 has 14 amino acids. Germline trimming cut 7 bases from V and 5 bases from J; bases unmatched to any gene: 5. The germline V gene encodes CDR1 LNHDA and CDR2 SQIVND (reference sequence).

The chain uses TRBV11-3 and TRBJ2-1; 7 bases line up with TRBD2. The CDR3 loop spans 13 amino acids. The germline gives CDR1 SGHNT, CDR2 YENEEA. The trim removed 5 bases at V and 7 bases at J, leaving 5 bases unmatched. CDR3 nucleotides: TGTGCCAGCAGCCCCGGGGGGTCAAATGAGCAGTTCTTC. Translation gives CASSPGGSNEQFF. The full variable domain, in which reference TRBV11-3 and TRBJ2-1 provide the parts outside the CDR3, is EAGVVQSPRYKIIEKKQPVAFWCNPISGHNTLYWYLQNLGQGPELLIRYENEEAVDDSQLPKDRFSAERLKGVDSTLKIQPAELGDSAVYLCASSPGGSNEQFFGPGTRLTVL.

The CDR3 DNA is TGTGCCAGCAGCTTATCGCGAAGGGACGGTCAGCCCCAGCATTTT. This encodes CASSLSRRDGQPQHF. This chain joins TRBV5-6 and TRBJ1-5, with D tentatively TRBD1 (5 bases). V lost 2 bases to trimming and J lost 6 bases, with 15 bases between them. In germline, CDR1 is SGHDT, CDR2 YYEEEE. The CDR3 has 15 residues. Drawing the rest from reference TRBV5-6 and TRBJ1-5, the complete variable domain is DAGVTQSPTHLIKTRGQQVTLRCSPKSGHDTVSWYQQALGQGPQFIFQYYEEEERQRGNFPDRFSGHQFPNYSSELNVNALLLGDSALYLCASSLSRRDGQPQHFGDGTRLSIL.

The chain employs TRBV19 and TRBJ2-1; D is possibly TRBD1 (6 bases). CDR1 is LNHDA and CDR2 is SQIVND in the germline V gene (reference sequence). The V gene lost 7 bases and the J gene lost 12 bases, with 13 bases spanning the gap. This CDR3 region has 11 residues. CDR3: CASTDRSRQFF. CDR3 DNA: TGTGCCAGTACTGACAGGAGTAGGCAGTTCTTC.

This CDR3 reads CAIKPAAEETQYF. For the CDR3, the DNA is TGTGCCATCAAACCGGCTGCTGAAGAGACCCAGTACTTC. J is TRBJ2-5 and V is TRBV10-3; D gene unclear. Between the trimmed V and J ends, which lost 7 bases and 3 bases, there was a span of 12 bases. Looked up from germline, CDR1 is ENHRY and CDR2 is SYGVKD. This CDR3 comprises 13 residues.

The V call is TRBV28, the J call TRBJ1-2, with D possibly being TRBD1 (6 bases). The CDR3 extends over 11 amino acids. Germline CDR1 reads MDHEN; CDR2 reads SYDVKM. Trimming removed 7 bases from V and 8 bases from J, with 11 bases in between. The CDR3 region is CASKYREGYTF. The CDR3 bases are TGTGCCAGCAAGTACAGGGAAGGCTACACCTTC.

V and J are TRBV29-1 and TRBJ1-2, with 8 bases aligning to TRBD1. Germline V gives CDR1 SQVTM, CDR2 ANQGSEA. This CDR3 comprises 13 residues. V was clipped by 6 bases and J by 3 bases; unmatched bases: 6. The CDR3 reads CSVSRGQDYGYTF. The CDR3 DNA is TGCAGCGTCAGCAGGGGGCAAGACTATGGCTACACCTTC.

This clone was observed a single time. The chain combines TRBV11-2 with TRBJ1-2; D call uncertain. Germline lookup yields CDR1 SGHAT and CDR2 FQNNGV. This CDR3 spans 14 amino acids. V lost 3 bases and J 2 bases, leaving 10 bases between the germline ends. This CDR3 is CASSFPSRNYGYTF. CDR3 DNA sequence: TGTGCCAGCAGCTTCCCCTCCAGGAACTATGGCTACACCTTC. The full variable domain, with the rest looked up from reference TRBV11-2 and TRBJ1-2, is EAGVAQSPRYKIIEKRQSVAFWCNPISGHATLYWYQQILGQGPKLLIQFQNNGVVDDSQLPKDRFSAERLKGVDSTLKIQPAKLEDSAVYLCASSFPSRNYGYTFGSGTRLTVV.

The V gene is TRBV7-6, the J gene TRBJ2-1, with 8 positions matching TRBD2. This CDR3 contains 17 residues. Germline V gene data show CDR1 as SGHVS and CDR2 as FNYEAQ. V shed 5 bases and J 7 bases; nucleotides not matched to a gene: 16. The CDR3 bases are TGTGCCAGCAGCCCTGGTTCTAGCGGGCAGACTGGGAATGAGCAGTTCTTC. Translation gives CASSPGSSGQTGNEQFF.

The chain links TRBV5-6 to TRBJ2-7; D might be TRBD1 (6 bases). In germline, CDR1 is SGHDT, CDR2 YYEEEE. Trimming shortened V by 3 bases and J by 5 bases, and 9 bases separated the two germline ends. CDR3 length equals 12 residues. CDR3 nucleotides: TGTGCCAGCAGCTCAACAGGGCACGAGCAGTACTTC. This encodes CASSSTGHEQYF.

The CDR3 DNA follows: TGTGCCAGCAGCCAAGAGAGAACGAACACTGAAGCTTTCTTT. This encodes CASSQERTNTEAFF. This chain uses TRBV14 with TRBJ1-1, with no clear D. V was trimmed by 0 bases and J by 1 base, leaving 6 bases between them. The length of the CDR3 is 14 residues. Germline V lookup: CDR1 SGHDN, CDR2 FVKESK. Using reference TRBV14 and TRBJ1-1 for the parts outside the CDR3, the full variable domain is EAGVTQFPSHSVIEKGQTVTLRCDPISGHDNLYWYRRVMGKEIKFLLHFVKESKQDESGMPNNRFLAERTGGTYSTLKVQPAELEDSGVYFCASSQERTNTEAFFGQGTRLTVV.

This chain uses TRBV6-5 with TRBJ1-4, with no clear D. Germline V gives CDR1 MNHEY, CDR2 SVGAGI. CDR3 size: 14 residues. V lost 2 bases to trimming and J lost 0 bases, with 4 bases between them. CDR3 region: CASSYGATNEKLFF. The CDR3 nucleotides are TGTGCCAGCAGTTACGGTGCAACTAATGAAAAACTGTTTTTT.

The J gene is TRBJ2-2, the V gene TRBV6-5; 10 positions agree with TRBD1. Trimming removed 8 bases from V and 5 bases from J; junction bases left unmatched: 8. The CDR3 has 15 amino acids. Looked up from germline, CDR1 is MNHEY and CDR2 is SVGAGI. The CDR3 coding sequence is TGTGCCAGCCTCCGGGACAGGGGACAAACCGGGGAGCTGTTTTTT. Translated, it gives CASLRDRGQTGELFF.

The gene calls are TRBV4-2 and TRBJ2-1, with D perhaps matching TRBD1 or TRBD2 (5 bases each). The CDR3 is 16 residues long. The V gene's germline CDR1 is LGHNA and CDR2 YNFKEQ. V lost 4 bases and J 5 bases, leaving 18 bases between the germline ends. The CDR3 region has the DNA TGTGCCAGCAGCCCTACGAGGGGAGTTGGTAACAATGAGCAGTTCTTC. This sequence encodes CASSPTRGVGNNEQFF.

The gene calls are TRBV27 and TRBJ2-3; tentatively, D is TRBD1 (8 bases). The V gene lost 4 bases and the J gene lost 2 bases, with 16 bases spanning the gap. The germline CDR1 and CDR2 sequences are MNHEY and SMNVEV (reference sequence). CDR3 length: 16 amino acids. CDR3 bases: TGTGCCAGCAGTTCTAGCGGCAGGGGGCCCACAGATACGCAGTATTTT. Translation: CASSSSGRGPTDTQYF.

The chain couples TRBV19 to TRBJ2-1, with a possible D match to TRBD2 (6 bases). Trimming removed 6 bases from V and 6 bases from J, with 9 bases in between. Germline-derived CDR1 and CDR2 are LNHDA and SQIVND (reference sequence). CDR3 length: 12 amino acids. This CDR3 reads CASREAGNEQFF. CDR3 nucleotide sequence: TGTGCCAGTAGAGAAGCGGGCAATGAGCAGTTCTTC.

This clone was observed a single time. CDR3 amino acids: CASRSSLQVSPLHF. In nucleotides, the CDR3 is TGTGCCAGCAGATCTTCACTCCAGGTTTCCCCCCTCCACTTT. The chain employs TRBV28 and TRBJ1-6; no clear D gene. Trimming removed 6 bases from V and 13 bases from J, with 19 bases in between. The CDR3 is made up of 14 amino acids. Germline assignment: CDR1 MDHEN and CDR2 SYDVKM.

The V gene is TRBV30, the J gene TRBJ1-2; weak D call: TRBD1 (6 bases). Germline CDR1 is GTSNPN and CDR2 is SVGIG (reference sequence). Trimming took off 2 bases at V and 8 bases at J, with 9 bases between the two ends. This CDR3 region has 11 residues. The CDR3 DNA is TGTGCCTGGAGTCCAGGGGTCGGCTACACCTTC. It specifies CAWSPGVGYTF. The full variable domain, with the rest looked up from reference TRBV30 and TRBJ1-2, is SQTIHQWPATLVQPVGSPLSLECTVEGTSNPNLYWYRQAAGRGLQLLFYSVGIGQISSEVPQNLSASRPQDRQFILSSKKLLLSDSGFYLCAWSPGVGYTFGSGTRLTVV.

The chain employs TRBV3-1 (or the pseudogene TRBV3-2) and TRBJ1-2; unclear D gene. Deletions cut 3 bases from V and 2 bases from J, with 13 bases between. The germline V gene has CDR1 LGHDT and CDR2 YNNKEL (reference sequence). The length of the CDR3 is 15 residues. The CDR3 protein is CASSQWQIKNYGYTF. In nucleotides, the CDR3 is TGTGCCAGCAGCCAGTGGCAGATAAAAAACTATGGCTACACCTTC.

This chain links TRBV19 with TRBJ2-7; D gene uncertain. The CDR3 sequence is 13 residues long. Trimming left V 7 bases short and J 2 bases short, with 12 bases between. Per the germline V gene, CDR1 is LNHDA and CDR2 is SQIVND (reference sequence). The CDR3 here is CASTPDPAYEQYF. The CDR3 nucleotides are TGTGCCAGTACCCCGGACCCGGCCTACGAGCAGTACTTC. The full variable domain, with the rest looked up from reference TRBV19 and TRBJ2-7, is DGGITQSPKYLFRKEGQNVTLSCEQNLNHDAMYWYRQDPGQGLRLIYYSQIVNDFQKGDIAEGYSVSREKKESFPLTVTSAQKNPTAFYLCASTPDPAYEQYFGPGTRLTVT.

CDR3 sequence: CASSPEGPRQGGYTF. DNA of the CDR3: TGTGCCAGCAGCCCAGAAGGACCCCGGCAAGGAGGCTACACCTTC. V gene TRBV7-8 combines with J gene TRBJ1-2, with D hard to call. The CDR3 extends over 15 amino acids. Germline assignment: CDR1 SGHVS and CDR2 FQNEAQ. The V end was cut by 5 bases, the J end by 8 bases, with 21 bases between.

The chain links TRBV6-5 to TRBJ1-4; D not resolved. Germline CDR1 is MNHEY and CDR2 is SVGAGI. V was trimmed by 6 bases and J by 7 bases, leaving 15 bases between them. The CDR3 runs to 14 residues. The CDR3 protein is CASRAGMRSEKLFF. For the CDR3, the DNA is TGTGCCAGCAGGGCGGGGATGAGAAGTGAAAAACTGTTTTTT.

J is TRBJ1-5 and V is TRBV5-1; D not certain. CDR3 length equals 12 residues. Germline CDR1 and CDR2: SGHRS and YFSETQ. Between the trimmed V and J ends, which lost 4 bases and 6 bases, there was a span of 8 bases. In DNA, the CDR3 is TGCGCCAGCAGCAAAACAGCTCAGCCCCAGCATTTT. This encodes CASSKTAQPQHF.

The chain couples TRBV4-1 to TRBJ1-2, with 8 bases matching TRBD1. The CDR3 loop spans 13 amino acids. After removal of 5 bases from V and 3 bases from J, the junction contained 2 bases not matched to a gene. CDR1 and CDR2 (germline): MGHRA, YSYEKL. The DNA of the CDR3 is TGCGCCAGCAGCGCGGACAGGGACTATGGCTACACCTTC. Its protein product is CASSADRDYGYTF.